These 2 T cell receptor beta chains were all obtained from the same sample, sequenced in a study of beta chain features in type 1 diabetes. Expressed TCRB transcripts were sequenced because the isolated RNA had all been reverse transcribed beforehand. Assay used: immunoSEQ multiplex PCR; TCRdb lists only in-frame clones, some missing. This sample carries a few hundred thousand clones, roughly 14% of them seen once, and the ten largest clones take less than 0.04%. Sample: naive CD4+ T cells from blood. The source is a man aged 25-45 years in good health.

This clone was counted a few times. This chain connects TRBV7-2 to TRBJ2-3, with D uncertain. V was pared by 4 bases and J by 7 bases, with 9 bases between. CDR1 is SGHTA, CDR2 FQGNSA, per germline. The CDR3 covers 12 residues. The CDR3 here is CASSSDLHTQYF. Here the CDR3 DNA reads TGTGCCAGCAGCTCTGACTTGCATACGCAGTATTTT.

This clone was recorded a few times. This chain links TRBV30 with TRBJ2-2; tentatively, D is TRBD1 or TRBD2 (5 bases each). Per germline, CDR1 GTSNPN and CDR2 SVGIG (reference sequence). CDR3 length equals 15 residues. The germline V and J ends were trimmed by 6 bases and 1 base, with 15 bases remaining between them. The CDR3: CACPGPGRNTGELFF. CDR3 coding DNA: TGTGCCTGCCCCGGCCCAGGGAGGAACACCGGGGAGCTGTTTTTT.